The next 30 T cell receptor beta chains were all read from a single sample in a study of T cell repertoires in cytomegalovirus infection. From the reads, TCRdb called clonotypes with MiXCR, one entry per CDR3 protein. The sample includes over 250,000 distinct CDR3 sequences, around 20% seen only once; the top ten take under 25%. The antigens these receptors bind are not known. The sample in question was cultured PBMCs, obtained from culture after CMV antigen stimulation. All receptors derive from a human donor in good health (CMV status not recorded). Some clones in this sample may be carry-over from other donors' samples.

The chain combines TRBV7-8 with TRBJ2-3, with 7 bases aligning to TRBD2. This CDR3 is 16 amino acids long. CDR1 and CDR2 from the germline V gene are SGHVS and FQNEAQ. V shed 4 bases and J 3 bases; nucleotides not matched to a gene: 10. In nucleotides, the CDR3 is TGTGCCAGCAGCTCACTAGCGACACGGGGGACAGATACGCAGTATTTT. This sequence encodes CASSSLATRGTDTQYF.

This clonotype was seen repeatedly, ten times or more. V and J are TRBV7-2 and TRBJ1-2, with a weak D call TRBD1 (5 bases). Trimming removed 5 bases at V and 7 bases at J, with 14 bases between. The CDR3 contains 13 residues. The V gene's germline CDR1 is SGHTA and CDR2 FQGNSA. CDR3 DNA: TGTGCCAGCAGCCTGGGCAGGCAGGGTGGCTACACCTTC. Translating it yields CASSLGRQGGYTF. Using reference TRBV7-2 and TRBJ1-2 for the parts outside the CDR3, the full variable domain is GAGVSQSPSNKVTEKGKDVELRCDPISGHTALYWYRQSLGQGLEFLIYFQGNSAPDKSGLPSDRFSAERTGGSVSTLTIQRTQQEDSAVYLCASSLGRQGGYTFGSGTRLTVV.

This clonotype was counted between two and nine times. The chain links TRBV20-1 to TRBJ2-7; D is possibly TRBD1 (6 bases). The CDR3 is 14 residues long. CDR1 DFQATT and CDR2 SNEGSKA come from the germline V gene (reference sequence). Trimming pared 0 bases from V and 9 bases from J, leaving 18 bases between. CDR3 in DNA: TGCAGTGCTAGAGATTCGGACAGCGTTATGGGGCAGTACTTC. Translated, it gives CSARDSDSVMGQYF.

This clonotype has only a few counts. This chain uses TRBV18 with TRBJ2-7; D gene unclear. Germline values: CDR1 KGHSH, CDR2 LQKENI. V lost 2 bases and J 6 bases, leaving 11 bases between the germline ends. The CDR3 has 13 residues. The CDR3 DNA sequence: TGTGCCAGCTCACCATTAACAGCCTCCGAGCAGTACTTC. Protein product: CASSPLTASEQYF.

The CDR3 sequence: CASSQDRGQGNQPQHF. CDR3 nucleotides: TGCGCCAGCAGCCAAGATAGGGGACAGGGAAACCAGCCCCAGCATTTT. The V gene is TRBV4-3, the J gene TRBJ1-5; 9 bases map to TRBD1. Germline values: CDR1 LGHNA, CDR2 YSLEER. The CDR3 is 16 residues long. V shed 0 bases and J 7 bases; nucleotides not matched to a gene: 7.

This clonotype occurred many times. The V gene is TRBV6-2 or TRBV6-3, the J gene TRBJ2-7; 9 positions agree with TRBD1. This CDR3 is 14 amino acids long. Germline V gene data show CDR1 as MNHEY and CDR2 as SVGEGT. J lost 2 bases, V lost 5 bases, and 4 bases had no gene match. The CDR3 here is CASSQDRGAYEQYV. In DNA, the CDR3 is TGTGCCAGCAGTCAGGACAGGGGCGCCTACGAGCAGTACGTC.

The CDR3 reads CASSAARARYNEQFF. The CDR3 coding sequence is TGTGCCAGCAGTGCTGCGCGGGCTAGGTACAATGAGCAGTTCTTC. The chain links TRBV5-3 to TRBJ2-1, with a tentative D call TRBD2 (5 bases). TRBV5-3 is an ORF, and what it does is uncertain. This CDR3 contains 15 residues. With 8 bases removed from V and 4 bases from J, the gap between germline ends came to 19 bases.

The rearrangement links TRBV15 to TRBJ1-5; D is unresolved. Trimming removed 0 bases at V and 4 bases at J, with 16 bases between. The V gene's germline CDR1 is LNHNV and CDR2 YYDKDF (reference sequence). CDR3 length equals 17 residues. CDR3 loop: CATSRDTGSPYNQPQHF. The CDR3 nucleotides are TGTGCCACCAGCAGAGATACGGGCAGCCCCTATAATCAGCCCCAGCATTTT. The entire variable domain, with the rest obtained from reference TRBV15 and TRBJ1-5, is as follows: DAMVIQNPRYQVTQFGKPVTLSCSQTLNHNVMYWYQQKSSQAPKLLFHYYDKDFNNEADTPDNFQSRRPNTSFCFLDIRSPGLGDTAMYLCATSRDTGSPYNQPQHFGDGTRLSIL.

J is TRBJ1-5 and V is TRBV7-9, with D possibly matching TRBD1 (5 bases). The germline CDR1 and CDR2 sequences are SEHNR and FQNEAQ (reference sequence). The CDR3 is 16 residues long. V shed 1 base and J shed 6 bases, with 16 bases lying between them. CDR3 sequence: CASSLGGAGSGQPQHF. CDR3 DNA: TGTGCCAGCAGCTTAGGAGGGGCAGGGTCCGGTCAGCCCCAGCATTTT.

The chain links TRBV18 to TRBJ1-1; D gene uncertain. The CDR3 runs 13 residues. Per germline, CDR1 KGHSH and CDR2 LQKENI. V was cut by 4 bases and J by 1 base, with 7 bases left in between. As DNA, the CDR3 is TGTGCCAGCTCACATGGGGAGAACACTGAAGCTTTCTTT. Its protein product is CASSHGENTEAFF.

This clonotype was picked up a small number of times. The rearrangement links TRBV28 to TRBJ1-1; a weak D match, TRBD1 (5 bases). Trimming shortened V by 3 bases and J by 6 bases, and 14 bases separated the two germline ends. Germline CDR1 reads MDHEN; CDR2 reads SYDVKM. The CDR3 sequence is 14 residues long. CDR3 region: CASSFFAGTAEAFF. CDR3 bases: TGTGCCAGCAGTTTTTTTGCGGGGACCGCTGAAGCTTTCTTT.

The rearrangement joins TRBV27 to TRBJ2-7, with 15 bases matching TRBD2. This CDR3 is 18 amino acids long. CDR1 is MNHEY and CDR2 is SMNVEV in the germline V gene (reference sequence). Losses at the gene ends were 4 bases for V and 5 bases for J; bases not matched to a gene: 12. CDR3 nucleotide sequence: TGTGCCAGCAGTTCCTATGGACTAGCGGGAGGGATTTCCCACGAGCAGTACTTC. Amino acid sequence: CASSSYGLAGGISHEQYF.

The count of this clonotype is one. The V call is TRBV19, the J call TRBJ1-2, with TRBD1 matching over 8 bases. The CDR3 consists of 13 residues. Germline lookup yields CDR1 LNHDA and CDR2 SQIVND (reference sequence). Germline trimming cut 7 bases from V and 7 bases from J; bases unmatched to any gene: 8. In DNA form, the CDR3 reads TGTGCCAGTAAAAAGGGACAGGTAGGTGGCTACACCTTC. It specifies CASKKGQVGGYTF.

This clonotype appeared many times. This chain links TRBV20-1 with TRBJ2-3; D not resolved. Germline CDR1 reads DFQATT; CDR2 reads SNEGSKA (reference sequence). The CDR3 loop spans 14 amino acids. Trimming removed 6 bases from V and 2 bases from J, with 15 bases in between. This CDR3 is CSAPTSPYTDTQYF. CDR3 coding DNA: TGCAGTGCGCCTACCTCACCGTACACAGATACGCAGTATTTT.

The chain recombines TRBV28 with TRBJ2-5; a possible D gene is TRBD1 (5 bases). The CDR3 totals 14 residues. From germline, CDR1 is MDHEN and CDR2 SYDVKM. The germline V and J ends were trimmed by 3 bases and 3 bases, with 11 bases remaining between them. DNA for the CDR3: TGTGCCAGCAGTTTCCAGGGCCAAAAAGAGACCCAGTACTTC. Amino acid sequence: CASSFQGQKETQYF.

The gene calls are TRBV28 and TRBJ2-5, with D possibly TRBD2 on 5 matching bases. CDR1 is MDHEN and CDR2 is SYDVKM in the germline V gene. The CDR3 totals 14 residues. Trimming removed 6 bases at V and 5 bases at J, with 16 bases between. The CDR3 sequence: CASRAGGLRETQYF. The CDR3 bases are TGTGCCAGCAGAGCCGGAGGCCTTAGGGAGACCCAGTACTTC.

The chain has TRBV3-1 and TRBJ2-3; D is perhaps TRBD2 (6 bases). The CDR3 loop spans 16 amino acids. CDR1 is LGHDT, CDR2 YNNKEL, per germline (reference sequence). V was clipped by 1 base and J by 0 bases, with 11 bases between them. The CDR3 here is CASSQGRGWSTDTQYF. Here the CDR3 DNA reads TGTGCCAGCAGCCAAGGGCGGGGATGGAGCACAGATACGCAGTATTTT.

A note on this clonotype: At one of its ends the junction is not consistent with the germline gene, which may arise from a read error. The CDR3 loop reads CASSPRGWSLGTGELFF. DNA for the CDR3: TGTGCTAGCAGCCCCAGGGGATGGAGCCTCGGCACCGGGGAGCTGTTTTTT. This sequence joins TRBV7-6 and TRBJ2-2; D possibly corresponds to TRBD1 (6 bases). The V gene's germline CDR1 is SGHVS and CDR2 FNYEAQ. The CDR3 consists of 17 residues.

This chain's CDR3 is CASSSGNEQFF. The DNA for the CDR3 is TGTGCCAGCAGTTCCGGGAATGAGCAGTTCTTC. The chain combines TRBV12-3 or TRBV12-4 with TRBJ2-1; D is unclear. Trimming took off 4 bases at V and 7 bases at J, with 5 bases between the two ends. The CDR3 runs to 11 residues.

This clonotype was counted ten times or more. The V call is TRBV28, the J call TRBJ1-1, with D tentatively TRBD1 (6 bases). Germline V gene lookup returns CDR1 MDHEN and CDR2 SYDVKM. The CDR3 is 19 residues long. Trimming took 4 bases from V and 6 from J, leaving 30 bases between them. The CDR3 region is CASSSTIRDTYKGDSEAFF. In DNA form, the CDR3 reads TGTGCCAGCAGTTCGACAATCCGGGACACCTACAAGGGGGACTCTGAAGCTTTCTTT.

This clonotype was observed many times. CDR3 coding DNA: TGTGCCACCAGTGAACCCAGGGAGCAAGAGACCCAGTACTTC. It yields the protein CATSEPREQETQYF. The J gene is TRBJ2-5, the V gene TRBV24-1, with D perhaps being TRBD1 or TRBD2 (5 bases each). Germline values: CDR1 KGHDR, CDR2 SFDVKD. Trimming left V 4 bases short and J 2 bases short, with 10 bases between. The length of the CDR3 is 14 residues.

V usage is TRBV12-3 or TRBV12-4 and J usage is TRBJ2-3; TRBD1 matches 7 bases. The CDR3 contains 15 residues. V was clipped by 6 bases and J by 5 bases; unmatched bases: 11. The CDR3 DNA follows: TGTGCCAGCAGCACTCTGACAGGGTCGGGAGATACGCAGTATTTT. It is translated as CASSTLTGSGDTQYF.

This clonotype was observed many times. The chain combines TRBV7-6 with TRBJ2-1; 9 bases fit TRBD1. Trimming at V came to 6 bases and at J to 9 bases, leaving 6 bases not matched to a gene. The CDR3 consists of 13 residues. Looked up from germline, CDR1 is SGHVS and CDR2 is FNYEAQ. In nucleotides, the CDR3 is TGTGCCAGCAGGGGACAGGGACGGACTGAGCAGTTCTTC. This encodes CASRGQGRTEQFF.

This clonotype was seen many times. The V gene is TRBV7-9, the J gene TRBJ1-5; possibly TRBD1 for D (6 bases). V lost 5 bases and J lost 3, with 11 bases in between. The CDR3 sequence is 14 residues long. CDR1 SEHNR and CDR2 FQNEAQ come from the germline V gene (reference sequence). CDR3 protein: CASSQDSFNQPQHF. CDR3 DNA sequence: TGTGCCAGCAGCCAGGACAGCTTCAATCAGCCCCAGCATTTT.

This clonotype was seen ten or more times. In DNA form, the CDR3 reads TGTGCCAGCAATACCCAGCGGGAGGGGGAGACCCAGTACTTC. This translates into CASNTQREGETQYF. The chain has TRBV28 and TRBJ2-5; 10 nucleotides match TRBD2. The CDR3 runs 14 residues. After removal of 7 bases from V and 5 bases from J, the junction contained 7 bases not matched to a gene. Germline CDR1 MDHEN, CDR2 SYDVKM.

This clonotype was detected only a few times. This chain uses TRBV4-3 with TRBJ2-3; TRBD2 aligns across 9 bases. This CDR3 contains 17 residues. The germline CDR1 and CDR2 sequences are LGHNA and YSLEER. J lost 6 bases, V lost 4 bases, and 14 bases had no gene match. CDR3 residues: CASSPSGLARGSDTQYF. The CDR3 coding sequence is TGCGCCAGCAGCCCGAGCGGACTAGCGCGGGGTTCGGATACGCAGTATTTT.

At least ten counts were recorded for this clonotype. The chain recombines TRBV7-2 with TRBJ2-7, with D maybe TRBD1 (5 bases). V was trimmed by 1 base and J by 0 bases, leaving 16 bases between them. Germline values: CDR1 SGHTA, CDR2 FQGNSA. The CDR3 runs 17 residues. This chain's CDR3 is CASSLVSAGYDSYEQYF. The DNA of the CDR3 is TGTGCCAGCAGCTTAGTGTCTGCAGGGTACGACTCCTACGAGCAGTACTTC.

V gene TRBV29-1 combines with J gene TRBJ2-3, with D perhaps being TRBD1 or TRBD2 (5 bases each). The V end was cut by 7 bases, the J end by 2 bases, with 19 bases between. Germline assignment: CDR1 SQVTM and CDR2 ANQGSEA. This CDR3 contains 15 residues. CDR3 residues: CSGEGRQGPTDTQYF. Written as DNA, the CDR3 is TGCAGCGGAGAGGGAAGGCAGGGCCCCACAGATACGCAGTATTTT.

This sequence joins TRBV20-1 and TRBJ2-1, with 9 bases matching TRBD2. V lost 4 bases, J lost 7 bases, and 14 bases stayed unmatched. The CDR3 has 16 residues. Germline CDR1 and CDR2: DFQATT and SNEGSKA (reference sequence). This CDR3 is CSATGLAGRGNNEQFF. CDR3 DNA: TGCAGTGCTACCGGCCTAGCGGGACGAGGGAATAATGAGCAGTTCTTC.

This clonotype came up a few times. The chain employs TRBV20-1 and TRBJ1-1; D is perhaps TRBD1 (6 bases). CDR1 and CDR2 (germline): DFQATT, SNEGSKA (reference sequence). V was cut by 2 bases and J by 3 bases, with 13 bases left in between. This CDR3 is 14 amino acids long. The CDR3 DNA sequence: TGCAGTGCTAGAAACGCGGGGGCATACACTGAAGCTTTCTTT. Translating gives CSARNAGAYTEAFF.